The clone carrying this T cell receptor (beta chain) appeared once. The sample originates from a study of T cell responses to AZD1222 COVID-19 vaccine. Study overall: Whether given at about 4 or about 12 weeks, second doses were pooled.

This CDR3 has 11 residues. Germline lookup yields CDR1 SGHTS and CDR2 YDEGEE. V was trimmed by 0 bases and J by 2 bases, leaving 0 bases between them. Using immunoSEQ multiplex PCR, the repertoire was profiled, and TCRdb retains in-frame clones only, with some absent. This sample has roughly 190,000 clones, with more than 85% found just once. Sample: peripheral blood, taken on day 0 of AZD1222 vaccination. The source of this sequence is an adult in good health. This chain links TRBV5-8 with TRBJ2-7; D call uncertain. The CDR3 loop reads CASSLAYEQYF. The CDR3 nucleotides read TGTGCCAGCAGCTTGGCCTACGAGCAGTACTTC. The full variable domain, completed using reference TRBV5-8 and TRBJ2-7, is EAGVTQSPTHLIKTRGQQATLRCSPISGHTSVYWYQQALGLGLQFLLWYDEGEERNRGNFPPRFSGRQFPNYSSELNVNALELEDSALYLCASSLAYEQYFGPGTRLTVT.